The sequence of this T cell receptor beta chain was determined in a study of cytomegalovirus exposure and HLA in healthy donors (TCRdb year 2017). Notes on the research overall: In an earlier analysis of 587 of the donors, 276 Gb of sequence data and just under 120 million unique TCR beta sequences from approximately 180 million T cells were reported. Genome-wide SNP genotypes for about 65% of the 666 donors were used in a later genetic analysis, which treated that subset as a discovery cohort. Five DR-DQ haplotypes were handled as single units for association and clustering because linkage in the cohort was strong. Among roughly 400 genotyped donors of the cohort, an average of about 240,000 unique TCR beta nucleotide sequences were sequenced per donor, roughly 20% of them non-productive. An early release that covered roughly 600 HLA-typed donors contained about 300 gigabases of sequencing data and tens of millions of unique TCR sequences. Donor age, sex, ethnicity and CMV serostatus were compiled together with the repertoire data. High-throughput TCR immunosequencing, statistical association of individual TCRs with disease status, and machine learning were combined to predict cytomegalovirus infection status. The study profiled the T cell repertoires of under 700 subjects by immunosequencing and related them to cytomegalovirus serostatus. To decide whether each TCR beta V gene segment behaved as functional or pseudogenic, an earlier analysis of approximately 590 of the donors relied on high-throughput TCR beta sequencing. All discovery cohort repertoires had been generated on a single sequencing platform. In addition to the first cohort of roughly 700 subjects, a separate validation cohort of 130 or so different subjects was used. To study patterns of TCR occurrence, a later analysis re-analyzed previously published TCR beta repertoires from hundreds of donors and added high-resolution HLA genotyping. Class I and class II HLA loci were covered by the typing at four-digit resolution. Typing coverage differed by locus: A, B, C, DRB1 and DQB1 were typed in roughly 620-630 donors, DQA1 in about 550, DPA1 in 600 to 610, and DPB1 in about 450. Of the 398 genotyped donors, more than 75% were placed in the genetic ancestry cluster associated with self-reported Caucasian donors. The later analysis used no new phenotypic data to find candidate immune exposures, relying instead on TCR beta sequences and their occurrence across donors. The study was designed to test whether signatures of past pathogen exposure could be identified by cataloging public T cell receptors.

Overall results and qualifications from the work: Immune exposure information for the cohort was limited to CMV serostatus. Compared with the approximately 600-donor mean, donors in an Asian-associated ancestry cluster had fewer N-insertions in productive TCRs, according to a later genetic analysis. The presence/absence analyses assumed that sequencing depth was roughly uniform across donors, and that assumption may not be true. Several of the top co-occurrence clusters appeared to be linked to parvovirus B19, influenza, CMV and Epstein-Barr virus, according to a later analysis. A few of the identified cytomegalovirus-associated TCR beta chains were confirmed in vitro to be specific for cytomegalovirus antigens. When HLA alleles, especially DR and DQ, strongly co-occurred, attributing TCR associations to individual alleles was difficult. Because some donors lacked HLA typing at each locus, the association tests relied only on the typed subset. According to a later analysis, TCR association rates differed among HLA loci, with DRB1 alleles showing the most associated TCRs and HLA-C alleles showing the fewest. A cluster of highly shared sequence variants was judged likely to be a technical artifact of the sequencing pipeline. An association between a missense DCLRE1C variant and V-gene and J-gene trimming of TCR beta chains was found in a later genetic analysis and replicated in an independent cohort. Only TCR beta chains were sequenced in this cohort, and the absence of alpha or paired-chain data limited detectable features. In the study, 150 to 200 TCR beta chains were listed as associated with cytomegalovirus. The authors suggested that the approach could potentially be generalized to other disease states and immunological phenotypes. Linkage disequilibrium might explain the correlated functional status among segregating V segments, but an unknown experimental factor could not be ruled out. Broadly in line with IMGT annotations, most TCR beta V segments showed up in productive rearrangements about 90% or about 30% of the time in an earlier analysis of a few hundred of the donors. The earlier analysis of fewer than 750 of the donors excluded roughly 16 rarely observed V segments, including chromosome 9 orphons, because counts were too low. Most CMV-associated TCR beta chains appeared to be HLA-restricted in a later analysis, and the HLA associations seemed to be driven largely by CMV exposure. In a later analysis, HLA-associated TCR beta chains were found to be more clonally expanded and to have lower generation probabilities than equally common non-associated chains. While some public TCRs were present in many individuals, most TCR sequences turned up only very rarely across donors. A further reported finding was that TCR beta sequences accurately predicted the HLA-A and HLA-B alleles for most subjects in the first cohort. The classifier was reported to diagnose cytomegalovirus status with high specificity and sensitivity in both the original and validation cohorts. A later analysis associated 15,000 to 20,000 TCR beta sequences with specific HLA alleles at a false discovery rate of 0.05.

The method behind the library was the immunoSEQ multiplex PCR assay. A mixture of 60 forward primers for TCR Vbeta segments and 13 reverse primers for TCR Jbeta segments was used in the multiplex PCR. Amplification of the CDR3 region of rearranged TCR beta genes was performed with a multiplex PCR assay on genomic DNA. The amplified TCR beta libraries were sequenced on the Illumina HiSeq System as 87-base-pair reads. In the original analysis: A later analysis tallied 75 million to 85 million unique TCR beta chains across the 700 or so repertoires, and some 12 million of those chains were shared by two or more donors. A nearest-neighbor algorithm error-corrected the raw reads and collapsed the reads into unique sequences, merging closely related sequences to remove PCR and sequencing errors. V, D and J gene segments were assigned by aligning CDR3 sequences to IMGT reference sequences. Each retained sequence needed at least a six-nucleotide match to both a V gene segment and a J gene segment. A rearrangement was called productive if the CDR3 had no stop codons and remained in frame with V and J, and every other rearrangement was called non-productive. CDR3 was defined according to IMGT convention as the region running from the second conserved V-encoded cysteine to the conserved J-encoded phenylalanine. The earlier analysis of 500 to 650 of the donors excluded any sequence lacking an unambiguous match to a single V gene segment. An earlier analysis of a few hundred of the donors classified V segments as functional when productive rearrangements were above 56.7% and as segregating when the standard deviation between donors was above 5%. A statistical classification framework was developed to diagnose cytomegalovirus status using the catalog of TCR beta chain sequences. In a later analysis, TCR nucleotide sequences were compared against IMGT/GENE-DB human TR gene sequences so that V and J genes could be assigned. Using the TCRdist pipeline, a later analysis assigned CDR3 sequences along with most-parsimonious VDJ recombination scenarios. In a later analysis, each TCR beta chain was defined by its CDR3 amino acid sequence together with its V-gene family, and reads lacking a unique V-gene family were excluded. A later analysis removed roughly 590 highly shared, low-generation-probability nucleotide sequences to deal with suspected cross-contamination and a sequencing artifact. For each public chain, a later analysis derived a clonal expansion index from normalized ranks of inferred template counts within each repertoire. In a later analysis, generation probabilities were computed with a VDJ recombination model fitted to out-of-frame rearrangements, and the resulting probabilities were checked against IGoR. A later analysis scored TCR-TCR, TCR-HLA and TCR-CMV co-occurrence with hypergeometric tests, applying a repertoire-size bias correction to TCR pairs. False discovery rates were estimated in a later analysis by permuting HLA or CMV assignments 20 times. In a later analysis, co-occurring TCRs were grouped using DBSCAN, with TCRdist sequence similarity added in when clustering inside HLA-allele-positive subsets. Repertoires with fewer than 30,000 or more than 120,000 public chains were left out of co-occurrence clustering, as were a handful of repertoires with anomalous nucleotide sharing. Held by TCRdb, this immuneACCESS table contains in-frame sequences only and omits some clones. Under half of the omission traces to an unresolved V gene where checked; the cause of the rest is unknown. Clone size and V and J calls were adopted from that table, with D and trimming inferred from the DNA. The sample table lists 55,000 to 85,000 clones, about three quarters of them with a count of one. 9.5% to 13% of the sample is taken by the ten largest.

A remark on this clone: There is no known antigen for this receptor. Base qualities are not recorded, but no much larger clone differs from it by a single base.

The cohort was made up of hundreds of healthy bone marrow donors. At the time of sampling, all cohort members were nominally healthy, though unrecorded immune exposures were likely present. The donor was CMV seropositive and belonged to the group of about 290 seropositive cohort members. A peripheral blood sample was collected from each donor, and TCR beta sequencing was performed on peripheral blood mononuclear cells. The Qiagen DNeasy Blood Extraction Kit was used to extract genomic DNA from the blood cell samples. The sample taken for sequencing was PBMCs. The TCR sequence derives from a woman aged 35 to 49 in good health and CMV-seropositive.

The CDR3 corresponds to CAWVTGGRTDTQYF. The nucleotide sequence is TGTGCCTGGGTCACAGGGGGCAGGACAGATACGCAGTATTTT. The chain is made from TRBV30 and TRBJ2-3; 9 junctional bases match TRBD1. Reading from cysteine to phenylalanine, the CDR3 counts 14 amino acids. Only CDR3 DNA is held: 42 bases, read in frame from base 1. CDR1 GTSNPN and CDR2 SVGIG were looked up in the germline V gene (reference sequence). For this chain, trimming is 5 bases at the V end and 3 bases at the J end, and the number of junction bases without a gene match is 6.